Below are 9 T cell receptor beta chains sequenced from a single sample in a study of blood T cell repertoires in COVID-19 (dated by TCRdb to 2020 to 2021). The library was prepared using the immunoSEQ multiplex PCR assay. The clones in this table, taken by TCRdb from immuneACCESS, are in-frame only. Not every clone is retained; where verified, under half of the shortfall comes from an unresolved V gene, and the cause of the rest is unknown. The sample records fewer than 500,000 clones, around 91% of which are singletons. About 1.1% of the sample comes from the top ten. Sequenced material: PBMCs or T cells enriched from blood (not recorded which). Receptor source: a man aged 25 to 45 who had recovered from COVID-19.

This rearrangement joins TRBV27 to TRBJ1-4; D ambiguous. This CDR3 comprises 16 residues. Trimming removed 6 bases from V and 4 bases from J, with 18 bases in between. CDR1 MNHEY and CDR2 SMNVEV come from the germline V gene (reference sequence). The CDR3 nucleotides are TGTGCCAGCAGATCAAGAGGCGTAGGGAGTAATGAAAAACTGTTTTTT. Amino acids: CASRSRGVGSNEKLFF.

The gene calls are TRBV5-4 and TRBJ2-3; 11 positions agree with TRBD2. The V segment lost 4 bases and the J segment 0 bases; nucleotides outside the gene matches: 10. CDR3 length: 18 residues. In germline, CDR1 is SGHNT, CDR2 YYREEE (reference sequence). The CDR3 here is CASSPLGTSGGSTDTQYF. The CDR3 bases are TGTGCCAGCAGCCCCTTAGGGACTAGCGGAGGTAGCACAGATACGCAGTATTTT.

This clone appeared once. The chain recombines TRBV5-1 with TRBJ1-1; D remains unclear. The CDR3 has 15 residues. The germline CDR1 and CDR2 sequences are SGHRS and YFSETQ. With 0 bases removed from V and 4 bases from J, the gap between germline ends came to 13 bases. The CDR3 loop is CASSLGEYPSTEAFF. Written as DNA, the CDR3 is TGCGCCAGCAGCTTGGGCGAGTATCCATCCACTGAAGCTTTCTTT.

In its sample, this clone was seen a few times. The chain links TRBV5-1 to TRBJ1-1; maybe TRBD1 (6 bases). V was trimmed by 3 bases and J by 1 base, leaving 10 bases between them. CDR1 is SGHRS, CDR2 YFSETQ, per germline. The CDR3 contains 14 residues. The CDR3 reads CASSSGTPNTEAFF. Here the CDR3 DNA reads TGCGCCAGCAGCTCCGGGACACCGAACACTGAAGCTTTCTTT. The variable domain in full, completed from reference TRBV5-1 and TRBJ1-1, reads KAGVTQTPRYLIKTRGQQVTLSCSPISGHRSVSWYQQTPGQGLQFLFEYFSETQRNKGNFPGRFSGRQFSNSRSEMNVSTLELGDSALYLCASSSGTPNTEAFFGQGTRLTVV.

Concerning this clone itself: Distinct nucleotide sequences in the sample also encode this CDR3. The chain joins TRBV10-3 to TRBJ1-5; D is undetermined. This CDR3 contains 14 residues. The germline V and J ends were trimmed by 2 bases and 4 bases, with 9 bases remaining between them. Germline CDR1 and CDR2: ENHRY and SYGVKD. CDR3 DNA sequence: TGTGCCATCAGTGAGGGGCAGCCGAATCAGCCCCAGCATTTT. Residues: CAISEGQPNQPQHF.

The table lists this clone with a few counts. V and J are TRBV4-1 and TRBJ2-6, with 10 bases that match TRBD2. The ends lost 2 bases at V and 0 bases at J; junction bases unmatched: 7. Germline CDR1 is MGHRA and CDR2 is YSYEKL. The CDR3 is made up of 19 amino acids. CDR3 sequence: CASSQIGLADPSGANVLTF. The CDR3, as DNA: TGCGCCAGCAGCCAAATTGGACTAGCGGACCCCTCTGGGGCCAACGTCCTGACTTTC.

This clone appeared a single time. This rearrangement joins TRBV3-1 (or the pseudogene TRBV3-2) to TRBJ1-4; 8 positions agree with TRBD1. V trimming: 0 bases; J trimming: 8 bases; junction bases outside the gene matches: 5. Germline V lookup: CDR1 LGHDT, CDR2 YNNKEL (reference sequence). The CDR3 sequence is 15 residues long. CDR3 nucleotides: TGTGCCAGCAGCCAAGATCATCAGGGGGCGGAAAAACTGTTTTTT. This codes for CASSQDHQGAEKLFF.

V usage is TRBV18 and J usage is TRBJ2-7; 11 bases match TRBD2. There are 15 residues in the CDR3. Trimming removed 6 bases from V and 4 bases from J; junction bases left unmatched: 8. Germline CDR1 KGHSH, CDR2 LQKENI. As DNA, the CDR3 is TGTGCCAGCTCTCCTCTTAGCGGGAGGGAGTACGAGCAGTACTTC. It is translated as CASSPLSGREYEQYF.

The rearrangement joins TRBV5-1 to TRBJ2-3; 7 nucleotides agree with TRBD2. Germline CDR1 reads SGHRS; CDR2 reads YFSETQ. This CDR3 spans 15 amino acids. V lost 6 bases to trimming and J lost 3 bases; unmatched junction nucleotides: 10. The CDR3 nucleotides read TGCGCCAGCACATCCGGCGGGAGATTTACAGATACGCAGTATTTT. Translating it yields CASTSGGRFTDTQYF.